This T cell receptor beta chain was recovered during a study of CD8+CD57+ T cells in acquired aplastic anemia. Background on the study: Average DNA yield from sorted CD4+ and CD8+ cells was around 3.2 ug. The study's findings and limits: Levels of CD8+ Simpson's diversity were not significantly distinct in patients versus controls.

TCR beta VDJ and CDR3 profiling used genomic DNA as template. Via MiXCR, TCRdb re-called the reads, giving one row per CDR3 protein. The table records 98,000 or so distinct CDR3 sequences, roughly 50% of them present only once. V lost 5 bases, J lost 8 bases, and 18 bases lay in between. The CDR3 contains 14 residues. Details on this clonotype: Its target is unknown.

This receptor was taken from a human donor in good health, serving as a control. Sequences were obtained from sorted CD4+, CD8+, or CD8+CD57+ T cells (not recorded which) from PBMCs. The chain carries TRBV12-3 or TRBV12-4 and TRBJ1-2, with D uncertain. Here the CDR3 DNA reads TGTGCCAGCAGTAGCGGGCGGCACGGCGAGGGCTACACCTTC. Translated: CASSSGRHGEGYTF.